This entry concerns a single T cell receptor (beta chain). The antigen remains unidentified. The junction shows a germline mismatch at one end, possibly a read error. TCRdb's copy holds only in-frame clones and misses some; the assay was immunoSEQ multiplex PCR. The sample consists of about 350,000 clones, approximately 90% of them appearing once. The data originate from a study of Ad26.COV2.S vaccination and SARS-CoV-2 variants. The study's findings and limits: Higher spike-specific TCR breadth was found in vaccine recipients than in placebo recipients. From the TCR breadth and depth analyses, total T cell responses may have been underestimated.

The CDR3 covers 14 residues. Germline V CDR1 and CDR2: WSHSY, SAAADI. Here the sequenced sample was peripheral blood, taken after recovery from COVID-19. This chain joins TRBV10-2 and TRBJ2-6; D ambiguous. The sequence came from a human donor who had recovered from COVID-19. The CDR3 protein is CASCDAPGANVLTF. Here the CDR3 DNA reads TGCGCCAGCTGTGACGCCCCTGGGGCCAACGTCCTGACTTTC.